This T cell receptor beta chain was identified in a study of T cells in Graves' hyperthyroidism and ophthalmopathy. The germline V gene has CDR1 DFQATT and CDR2 SNEGSKA (reference sequence). The CDR3 loop spans 13 amino acids. V gave up 6 bases and J gave up 7 bases; unmatched junction bases: 7. Study outcomes and limitations: Ophthalmopathy, which appeared later, was predicted by the model a median approximately 6.7 months before onset.

A remark on this clonotype: Its antigen is not known.

Ophthalmopathy patients had Clinical Activity Score at least 3, NOSPECS grade at least 4, duration under 3 months. Amplification of TCR beta CDR3 regions was performed using RNA transcripts as template. A first-round RT-PCR of the TCR CDR3 used the HTBI primer set. A single record per CDR3 protein comes from TCRdb applying MiXCR to the multiplex PCR reads. The sample comprises about 400,000 distinct CDR3 sequences, about 16% of which are singletons, and under 25% rests with the top ten. The sample comprised blood. The V call is TRBV20-1, the J call TRBJ2-2; 8 bases map to TRBD1. The TCR comes from a woman in her fifties or sixties with Graves' ophthalmopathy. CDR3 in amino acids: CSAALGQGGELFF. The CDR3 bases are TGCAGTGCCGCCCTCGGACAGGGCGGGGAGCTGTTTTTT.